The source of this T cell receptor (beta chain) is a study of OX40 agonist ivuxolimab in advanced cancers. In this sample, this clone turned up once. Its target is unknown. V lost 3 bases to trimming and J lost 5 bases, with 10 bases between them. In germline, CDR1 is KGHSH, CDR2 LQKENI. The CDR3 has 13 residues. Study-level points and caveats: Partial responders receiving 0.1-3.0 mg/kg showed among the lowest clonal expansion.

Generated by immunoSEQ multiplex PCR, the TCRdb table keeps only in-frame clones and is missing some. The top ten hold under 3% of the sample, which has tens of thousands of clones, more than 85% seen once. The receptor comes from an adult with an advanced solid tumor such as melanoma, head and neck, liver or kidney cancer. This chain connects TRBV18 to TRBJ2-5, with D possibly being TRBD2 (6 bases). Sequencing was performed on CD4+ or CD8+ T cells sorted from blood, taken in a trial of the OX40 agonist ivuxolimab. The CDR3 spells CASSPPGRETQYF. CDR3 DNA: TGTGCCAGCTCACCCCCAGGGAGGGAGACCCAGTACTTC.